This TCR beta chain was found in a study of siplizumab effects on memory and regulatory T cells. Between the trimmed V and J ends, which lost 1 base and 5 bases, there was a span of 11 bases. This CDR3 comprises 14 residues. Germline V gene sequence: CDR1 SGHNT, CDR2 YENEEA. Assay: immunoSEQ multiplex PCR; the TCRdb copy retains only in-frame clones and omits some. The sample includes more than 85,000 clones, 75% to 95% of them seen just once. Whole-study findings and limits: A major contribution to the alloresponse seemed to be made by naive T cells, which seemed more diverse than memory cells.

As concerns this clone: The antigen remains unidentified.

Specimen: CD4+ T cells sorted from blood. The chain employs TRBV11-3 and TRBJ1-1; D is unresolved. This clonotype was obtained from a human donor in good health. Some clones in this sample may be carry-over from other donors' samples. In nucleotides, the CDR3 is TGTGCCAGCAGCTTAGGTTCTCCCGGGACTGAAGCTTTCTTT. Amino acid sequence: CASSLGSPGTEAFF. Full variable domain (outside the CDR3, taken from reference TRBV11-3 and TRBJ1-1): EAGVVQSPRYKIIEKKQPVAFWCNPISGHNTLYWYLQNLGQGPELLIRYENEEAVDDSQLPKDRFSAERLKGVDSTLKIQPAELGDSAVYLCASSLGSPGTEAFFGQGTRLTVV.